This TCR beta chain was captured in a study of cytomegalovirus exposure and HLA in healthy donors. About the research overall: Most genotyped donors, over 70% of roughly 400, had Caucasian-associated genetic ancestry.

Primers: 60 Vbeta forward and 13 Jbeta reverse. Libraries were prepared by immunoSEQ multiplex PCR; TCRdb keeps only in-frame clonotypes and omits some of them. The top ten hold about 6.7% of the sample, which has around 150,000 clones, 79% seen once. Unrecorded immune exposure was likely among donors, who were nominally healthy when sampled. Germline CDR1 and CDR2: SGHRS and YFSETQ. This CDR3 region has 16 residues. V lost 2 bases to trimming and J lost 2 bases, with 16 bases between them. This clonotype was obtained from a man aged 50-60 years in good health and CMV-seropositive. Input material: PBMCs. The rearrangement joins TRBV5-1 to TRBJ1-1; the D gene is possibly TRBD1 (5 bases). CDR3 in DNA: TGCGCCAGCAGCTTTTTGACAGCGAGACCAAACACTGAAGCTTTCTTT. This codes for CASSFLTARPNTEAFF. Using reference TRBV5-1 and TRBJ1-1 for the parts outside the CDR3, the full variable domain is KAGVTQTPRYLIKTRGQQVTLSCSPISGHRSVSWYQQTPGQGLQFLFEYFSETQRNKGNFPGRFSGRQFSNSRSEMNVSTLELGDSALYLCASSFLTARPNTEAFFGQGTRLTVV.